The 22 T cell receptor beta chains presented below share a single source sample, sequenced in a study of blood T cell repertoires in COVID-19. Sequencing used immunoSEQ multiplex PCR; TCRdb keeps in-frame clones, though not all of them. Among about 320,000 clones listed, approximately 81% were seen once. The sequenced material came from PBMCs or T cells enriched from blood (not recorded which). The receptors stem from a woman in her thirties who had been exposed to COVID-19.

This sequence joins TRBV6-2 or TRBV6-3 and TRBJ2-3; TRBD1 aligns across 7 bases. Trimming removed 6 bases from V and 3 bases from J; junction bases left unmatched: 12. The CDR3 covers 16 residues. From germline, CDR1 is MNHEY and CDR2 SVGEGT. The CDR3 DNA reads TGTGCCAGCAGCAATGACAGGGCTCCAGGAACAGATACGCAGTATTTT. Amino acids: CASSNDRAPGTDTQYF.

This chain uses TRBV11-2 with TRBJ2-3, with D possibly TRBD1 on 6 matching bases. Per the germline V gene, CDR1 is SGHAT and CDR2 is FQNNGV. The CDR3 covers 15 residues. Trimming cost V 5 bases and J 2 bases, with 14 bases left between them. CDR3 in DNA: TGTGCCAGCAGCAGGCGAGCAGGGGACACAGATACGCAGTATTTT. Protein: CASSRRAGDTDTQYF. The whole variable domain, filled in from reference TRBV11-2 and TRBJ2-3, reads EAGVAQSPRYKIIEKRQSVAFWCNPISGHATLYWYQQILGQGPKLLIQFQNNGVVDDSQLPKDRFSAERLKGVDSTLKIQPAKLEDSAVYLCASSRRAGDTDTQYFGPGTRLTVL.

The genes are TRBV9 and TRBJ1-1; 7 nucleotides line up with TRBD1. V lost 0 bases to trimming and J lost 1 base; unmatched junction nucleotides: 0. Per germline, CDR1 SGDLS and CDR2 YYNGEE. CDR3 size: 14 residues. CDR3 region: CASSVGQGNTEAFF. CDR3 sequence (DNA): TGTGCCAGCAGCGTAGGACAGGGGAACACTGAAGCTTTCTTT. Full variable domain (outside the CDR3, taken from reference TRBV9 and TRBJ1-1): DSGVTQTPKHLITATGQRVTLRCSPRSGDLSVYWYQQSLDQGLQFLIQYYNGEERAKGNILERFSAQQFPDLHSELNLSSLELGDSALYFCASSVGQGNTEAFFGQGTRLTVV.

J is TRBJ2-5 and V is TRBV19; TRBD2 aligns across 9 bases. The V gene's germline CDR1 is LNHDA and CDR2 SQIVND (reference sequence). Unmatched junction bases numbered 6, after V lost 3 bases and J lost 1 base. CDR3 length equals 16 residues. The CDR3 reads CASSIPRLAAQETQYF. CDR3 nucleotide sequence: TGTGCCAGTAGTATCCCCCGACTAGCGGCCCAAGAGACCCAGTACTTC.

This clone was seen only a few times. The genes are TRBV7-9 and TRBJ1-1; 9 positions match TRBD1. J lost 5 bases, V lost 5 bases, and 9 bases had no gene match. The germline V gene has CDR1 SEHNR and CDR2 FQNEAQ (reference sequence). CDR3 length equals 15 residues. CDR3 nucleotides: TGTGCCAGCAGCCTCGGGACAGGGATCGGGACTGAAGCTTTCTTT. It encodes CASSLGTGIGTEAFF.

This clone was counted a few times. The CDR3 region is CASSSPPTGRYGYTF. CDR3 DNA sequence: TGTGCCAGCAGCTCGCCCCCGACGGGGAGATATGGCTACACCTTC. This sequence joins TRBV7-9 and TRBJ1-2, with D unclear. Per germline, CDR1 SEHNR and CDR2 FQNEAQ (reference sequence). The ends were cut back, 4 bases at V and 5 bases at J, with 17 bases in the middle. This CDR3 contains 15 residues.

The chain couples TRBV11-2 to TRBJ2-1; 13 bases agree with TRBD2. CDR1 SGHAT and CDR2 FQNNGV come from the germline V gene. The CDR3 is 17 amino acids. V dropped 4 bases and J dropped 7; count of bases not matched to a gene: 10. The CDR3 sequence: CASSSTTSGRAGNEQFF. The CDR3, as DNA: TGTGCCAGCAGCTCCACCACTAGCGGGAGGGCTGGGAATGAGCAGTTCTTC.

This clone was seen once. This chain uses TRBV9 with TRBJ2-3; D not certain. Germline CDR1 and CDR2: SGDLS and YYNGEE. Trimming took 4 bases from V and 0 from J, leaving 12 bases between them. This CDR3 region has 15 residues. Written as DNA, the CDR3 is TGTGCCAGCAGCCCTCCGGGTTCTAGCACAGATACGCAGTATTTT. Amino acid sequence: CASSPPGSSTDTQYF. The whole variable domain, remainder taken from reference TRBV9 and TRBJ2-3, is DSGVTQTPKHLITATGQRVTLRCSPRSGDLSVYWYQQSLDQGLQFLIQYYNGEERAKGNILERFSAQQFPDLHSELNLSSLELGDSALYFCASSPPGSSTDTQYFGPGTRLTVL.

The chain recombines TRBV30 with TRBJ1-2; possible D gene TRBD1, 6 bases. Trimming left V 8 bases short and J 8 bases short, with 15 bases between. The CDR3 is 11 amino acids. Germline CDR1 is GTSNPN and CDR2 is SVGIG (reference sequence). The CDR3 is CALPPGEGYTF. The DNA for the CDR3 is TGTGCCCTACCGCCAGGGGAAGGCTACACCTTC.

The chain recombines TRBV14 with TRBJ2-7; D is undetermined. Trimming removed 1 base from V and 6 bases from J, with 13 bases in between. The CDR3 is 14 amino acids. Germline assignment: CDR1 SGHDN and CDR2 FVKESK. The CDR3: CASSQVRQVGEQYF. CDR3 bases: TGTGCCAGCAGCCAAGTGCGGCAAGTCGGCGAGCAGTACTTC. The full variable domain, its missing parts supplied by reference TRBV14 and TRBJ2-7, is EAGVTQFPSHSVIEKGQTVTLRCDPISGHDNLYWYRRVMGKEIKFLLHFVKESKQDESGMPNNRFLAERTGGTYSTLKVQPAELEDSGVYFCASSQVRQVGEQYFGPGTRLTVT.

The chain recombines TRBV2 with TRBJ2-7, with TRBD2 matching over 7 bases. The CDR3 has 16 residues. From germline, CDR1 is SNHLY and CDR2 FYNNEI. With 7 bases clipped from V and 6 bases from J, the junction kept 18 bases outside the gene matches. CDR3 coding DNA: TGTGCCAGCACGGCGGGAACTAGCGCCCTTCATAGCGAGCAGTACTTC. This codes for CASTAGTSALHSEQYF.

The V call is TRBV19, the J call TRBJ1-1; the match to TRBD1 covers 8 bases. The V segment lost 4 bases and the J segment 8 bases; nucleotides outside the gene matches: 12. The CDR3 loop spans 15 amino acids. Germline loops: CDR1 LNHDA, CDR2 SQIVND (reference sequence). DNA of the CDR3: TGTGCCAGTAGTAGGGGACAGGTTTGGGTCTTCGAAGCTTTCTTT. Amino acid sequence: CASSRGQVWVFEAFF. Full variable domain (rest looked up from reference TRBV19 and TRBJ1-1): DGGITQSPKYLFRKEGQNVTLSCEQNLNHDAMYWYRQDPGQGLRLIYYSQIVNDFQKGDIAEGYSVSREKKESFPLTVTSAQKNPTAFYLCASSRGQVWVFEAFFGQGTRLTVV.

The sample holds a few counts of this clone. The chain is built from TRBV7-9 and TRBJ2-5, with a tentative D call TRBD1 (6 bases). The germline CDR1 and CDR2 sequences are SEHNR and FQNEAQ (reference sequence). Trimming took off 5 bases at V and 3 bases at J, with 19 bases between the two ends. The length of the CDR3 is 16 residues. For the CDR3, the DNA is TGTGCCAGCAGCCGCCCGCCCCAGGGGTATGAAGAGACCCAGTACTTC. Translation gives CASSRPPQGYEETQYF.

This chain joins TRBV7-8 and TRBJ2-1; TRBD1 matches 9 bases. The CDR3 covers 17 residues. CDR1 and CDR2 from the germline V gene are SGHVS and FQNEAQ. The V and J ends lost 2 bases and 7 bases, in that order; junction bases with no gene match: 12. CDR3 sequence reads: CASSLMGRGQGRNEQFF. In DNA, the CDR3 is TGTGCCAGCAGCTTAATGGGAAGGGGACAGGGTAGGAATGAGCAGTTCTTC.

V gene TRBV7-9 combines with J gene TRBJ1-2, with D perhaps TRBD1 (5 bases). The CDR3 runs 15 residues. Germline CDR1 is SEHNR and CDR2 is FQNEAQ (reference sequence). Trimming left V 2 bases short and J 8 bases short, with 18 bases between. The CDR3 loop is CASSLQGAGPEGYTF. CDR3 in DNA: TGTGCCAGCAGCTTACAAGGGGCCGGTCCGGAGGGCTACACCTTC.

Concerning this clone itself: Different DNA sequences within this sample yield the same CDR3. The V gene is TRBV5-1, the J gene TRBJ1-5; TRBD1 agrees at 9 bases. V lost 0 bases, J lost 5 bases, and 0 bases stayed unmatched. CDR3 length: 14 amino acids. Germline assignment: CDR1 SGHRS and CDR2 YFSETQ. The CDR3, as DNA: TGCGCCAGCAGCTTGGGACAGGGGGATCAGCCCCAGCATTTT. Protein product: CASSLGQGDQPQHF.

The CDR3 is CASILDGSGTSIYEQYF. CDR3 DNA: TGTGCCAGCATACTGGACGGCAGTGGGACTAGTATATACGAGCAGTACTTC. V usage is TRBV2 and J usage is TRBJ2-7; 8 bases are a match to TRBD2. The CDR3 is 17 amino acids. V lost 7 bases and J lost 4; bases outside the gene matches: 18. Germline CDR1 and CDR2: SNHLY and FYNNEI.

The chain uses TRBV28 and TRBJ2-5; 7 nucleotides agree with TRBD2. Germline V gene data show CDR1 as MDHEN and CDR2 as SYDVKM. CDR3 length equals 13 residues. The junction had 6 bases not matched to a gene; V was cut back by 6 bases and J by 5 bases. This CDR3 is CASSREGGETQYF. CDR3 sequence (DNA): TGTGCCAGCAGCAGGGAGGGAGGGGAGACCCAGTACTTC. The full variable domain, rest sourced from reference TRBV28 and TRBJ2-5, is DVKVTQSSRYLVKRTGEKVFLECVQDMDHENMFWYRQDPGLGLRLIYFSYDVKMKEKGDIPEGYSVSREKKERFSLILESASTNQTSMYLCASSREGGETQYFGPGTRLLVL.

The gene calls are TRBV10-2 and TRBJ2-3; perhaps TRBD2 as D (5 bases). In germline, CDR1 is WSHSY, CDR2 SAAADI. With 6 bases removed from V and 2 bases from J, the gap between germline ends came to 6 bases. The CDR3 loop spans 12 amino acids. The CDR3 is CASRDSTDTQYF. The CDR3 bases are TGCGCCAGCAGGGACTCCACAGATACGCAGTATTTT.

This clone was detected only once. V and J are TRBV12-3 or TRBV12-4 and TRBJ2-5, with D possibly matching TRBD2 (6 bases). CDR3 length: 11 amino acids. V was pared by 8 bases and J by 5 bases, with 9 bases between. The chain's CDR3 is CASGLAETQYF. The CDR3 DNA is TGTGCCAGCGGCCTAGCGGAGACCCAGTACTTC.

This chain joins TRBV28 and TRBJ2-5; D not resolved. The CDR3 has 14 amino acids. V lost 6 bases and J 6 bases, leaving 17 bases between the germline ends. Germline V gives CDR1 MDHEN, CDR2 SYDVKM. CDR3 sequence: CASSPGESAQTQYF. The CDR3 bases are TGTGCCAGCAGCCCCGGAGAGTCGGCACAGACCCAGTACTTC.

The rearrangement joins TRBV7-2 to TRBJ2-5, with 9 nucleotides matching TRBD2. The CDR3 length is 16 residues. The germline gives CDR1 SGHTA, CDR2 FQGNSA. The V and J ends lost 5 bases and 1 base, in that order; junction bases with no gene match: 8. The CDR3 sequence is CASSRQGGGAQETQYF. The CDR3 DNA reads TGTGCCAGCAGCCGTCAGGGCGGGGGGGCCCAAGAGACCCAGTACTTC.